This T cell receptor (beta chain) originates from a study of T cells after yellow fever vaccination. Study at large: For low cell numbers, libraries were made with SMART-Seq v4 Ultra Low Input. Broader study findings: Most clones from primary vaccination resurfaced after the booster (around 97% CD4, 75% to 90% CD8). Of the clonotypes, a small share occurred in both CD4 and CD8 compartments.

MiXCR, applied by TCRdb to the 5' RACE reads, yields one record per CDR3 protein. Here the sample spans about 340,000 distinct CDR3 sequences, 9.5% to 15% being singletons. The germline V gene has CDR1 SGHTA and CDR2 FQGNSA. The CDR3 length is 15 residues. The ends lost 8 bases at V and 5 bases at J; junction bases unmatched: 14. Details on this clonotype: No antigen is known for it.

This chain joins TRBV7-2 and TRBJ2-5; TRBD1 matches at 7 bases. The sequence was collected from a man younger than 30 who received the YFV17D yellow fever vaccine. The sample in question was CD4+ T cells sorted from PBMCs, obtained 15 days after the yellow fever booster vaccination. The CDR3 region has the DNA TGTGCCAGCTCATTATACAGGGGCTGGGAGGAGACCCAGTACTTC. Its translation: CASSLYRGWEETQYF.